Below, one T cell receptor (beta chain) is given with its context. These data come from a study of patients and donors after allogeneic stem cell transplantation. Germline V gene data show CDR1 as DFQATT and CDR2 as SNEGSKA (reference sequence). This CDR3 contains 13 residues. The V end was cut by 0 bases, the J end by 4 bases, with 9 bases between. TCRdb itself ran the RT-PCR reads through MiXCR, one entry per CDR3 protein. The sample has roughly 880,000 distinct CDR3 sequences, more than 15% seen once. The chain combines TRBV20-1 with TRBJ1-2; D is unclear. The receptor was isolated from a human donor who was either an allogeneic HSCT recipient or a stem cell or donor lymphocyte infusion donor (not recorded which). It is not recorded whose cells these are; they may come from a transplant donor. Sequenced input: blood, either unsorted or a sorted T cell fraction (not recorded which). DNA of the CDR3: TGCAGTGCTAGAGATGCGGATTCCTATGGCTACACCTTC. This sequence encodes CSARDADSYGYTF.